This TCR beta chain was recovered during a study of OX40 agonist ivuxolimab in advanced cancers. Libraries were prepared by immunoSEQ multiplex PCR; TCRdb keeps only in-frame clonotypes and omits some of them. The sample records about 82,000 clones, roughly 92% being singletons. The CDR3 is 21 amino acids. The starting material was CD4+ or CD8+ T cells sorted from blood, obtained in a trial of the OX40 agonist ivuxolimab. The receptor's source is an adult with an advanced solid tumor such as melanoma, head and neck, liver or kidney cancer. V gene TRBV1 combines with J gene TRBJ2-2; TRBD1, the table's D call, was not compared with the DNA. TRBV1 is recorded as a pseudogene. This CDR3 reads CTSSQEPKIKRQGAETGELFF. The CDR3 coding sequence is TGCACCAGCAGCCAAGAGCCAAAGATAAAGCGGCAGGGGGCTGAAACCGGGGAGCTGTTTTTT.